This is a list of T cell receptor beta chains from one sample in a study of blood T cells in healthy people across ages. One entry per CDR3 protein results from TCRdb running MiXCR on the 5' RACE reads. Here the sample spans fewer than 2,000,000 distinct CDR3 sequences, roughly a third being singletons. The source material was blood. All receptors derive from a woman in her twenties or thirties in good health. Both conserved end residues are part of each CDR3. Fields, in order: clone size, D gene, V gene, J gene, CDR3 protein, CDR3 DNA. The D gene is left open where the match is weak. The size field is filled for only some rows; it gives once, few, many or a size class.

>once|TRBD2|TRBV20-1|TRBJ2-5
CSARRRGAPWQETQYF
TGCAGTGCTAGAAGGCGGGGGGCCCCGTGGCAAGAGACCCAGTACTTC
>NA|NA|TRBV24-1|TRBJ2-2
CATSDFKGSGELFF
TGTGCCACCAGTGATTTTAAGGGATCCGGGGAGCTGTTTTTT
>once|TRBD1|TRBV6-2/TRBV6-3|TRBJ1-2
CASSYSGQGVIYGYTF
TGTGCCAGCAGTTACTCTGGACAGGGGGTTATCTATGGCTACACCTTC
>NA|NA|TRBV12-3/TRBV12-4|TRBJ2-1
CASSMGDIVGNEQFF
TGTGCCAGCAGTATGGGGGACATAGTGGGCAATGAGCAGTTCTTC
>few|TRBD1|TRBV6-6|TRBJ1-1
CASSLGQGKPAFF
TGTGCCAGCAGTTTGGGACAGGGGAAGCCAGCTTTCTTT
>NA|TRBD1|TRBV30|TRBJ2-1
CAWEPGGTGGNEQFF
TGTGCCTGGGAACCCGGTGGGACAGGGGGCAATGAGCAGTTCTTC
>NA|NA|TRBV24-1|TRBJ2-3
CATEGGQRTDTQYF
TGTGCCACCGAAGGAGGCCAGCGGACAGATACGCAGTATTTT
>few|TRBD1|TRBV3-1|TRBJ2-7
CASSPGQGRDYEQYF
TGTGCCAGCAGCCCCGGACAGGGACGAGATTACGAGCAGTACTTC
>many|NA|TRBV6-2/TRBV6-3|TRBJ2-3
CASSYGRGDTDTQYF
TGTGCCAGCAGTTACGGGCGGGGTGACACAGATACGCAGTATTTT
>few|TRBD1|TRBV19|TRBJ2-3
CASSPRLGQGPDTQYF
TGTGCCAGTAGTCCCAGGTTGGGACAGGGTCCAGATACGCAGTATTTT
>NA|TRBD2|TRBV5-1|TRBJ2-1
CASSLSAGAWNEQFF
TGCGCCAGCAGCTTGTCTGCGGGAGCTTGGAATGAGCAGTTCTTC
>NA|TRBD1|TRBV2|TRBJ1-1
CATAVDGQGAANTEAFF
TGTGCCACCGCTGTCGACGGTCAGGGGGCAGCGAACACTGAAGCTTTCTTT
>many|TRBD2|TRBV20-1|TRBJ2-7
CSASGGTYEQYF
TGCAGTGCTAGCGGGGGGACCTACGAGCAGTACTTC
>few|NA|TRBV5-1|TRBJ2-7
CASRTVGGAYEQYF
TGCGCCAGCAGGACTGTCGGGGGAGCCTACGAGCAGTACTTC
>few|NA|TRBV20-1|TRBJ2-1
CSAIEIGGAVPYNEQFF
TGCAGTGCTATTGAGATAGGCGGGGCGGTTCCCTACAATGAGCAGTTCTTC
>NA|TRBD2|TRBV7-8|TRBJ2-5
CASSYMTSGVLGTQYF
TGTGCCAGCAGCTACATGACTAGCGGGGTGTTGGGGACCCAGTACTTC
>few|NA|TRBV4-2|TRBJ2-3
CASSQDHGGDDTQYF
TGTGCCAGCAGCCAAGATCACGGAGGGGACGATACGCAGTATTTT
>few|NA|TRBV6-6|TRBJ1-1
CASSYSAANTEAFF
TGTGCCAGCAGTTACTCGGCGGCCAACACTGAAGCTTTCTTT
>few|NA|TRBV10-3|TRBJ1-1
CAINRQTNTEAFF
TGTGCCATCAATCGACAGACCAACACTGAAGCTTTCTTT
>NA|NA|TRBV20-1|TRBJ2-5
CSARDIRGSETQYF
TGCAGTGCTAGAGATATAAGGGGTTCGGAGACCCAGTACTTC
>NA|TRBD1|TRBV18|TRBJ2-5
CASSPMTGTQETQYF
TGTGCCAGCTCACCAATGACAGGGACCCAAGAGACCCAGTACTTC
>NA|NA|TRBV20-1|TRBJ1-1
CSAAQATEAFF
TGCAGTGCCGCCCAAGCCACTGAAGCTTTCTTT
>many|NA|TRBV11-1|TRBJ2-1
CASAGLSYNEQFF
TGTGCCTCCGCCGGGCTCTCCTACAATGAGCAGTTCTTC
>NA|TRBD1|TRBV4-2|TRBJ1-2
CASSHWGQSFNYGYTF
TGTGCCAGCAGCCACTGGGGACAGAGCTTTAACTATGGCTACACCTTC
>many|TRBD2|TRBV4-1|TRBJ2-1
CASSQSSGSYNEQFF
TGCGCCAGCAGCCAAAGTAGCGGGAGTTACAATGAGCAGTTCTTC
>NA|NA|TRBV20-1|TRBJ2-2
CSARDSASRLNTGELFF
TGCAGTGCTAGAGATTCGGCCTCTCGCTTAAACACCGGGGAGCTGTTTTTT
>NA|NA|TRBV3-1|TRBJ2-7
CASSLGGGGGDEQYF
TGTGCCAGCAGCTTGGGTGGAGGCGGCGGGGATGAGCAGTACTTC
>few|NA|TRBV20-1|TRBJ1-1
CSARDRGPYTEAFF
TGCAGTGCTAGAGATCGGGGGCCCTACACTGAAGCTTTCTTT
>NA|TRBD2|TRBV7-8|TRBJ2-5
CASSLMGLAGGREESQYF
TGTGCCAGCAGCTTAATGGGGTTAGCGGGAGGGAGGGAAGAGTCCCAGTACTTC
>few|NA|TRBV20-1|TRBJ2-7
CSARRGALTYEQYF
TGCAGTGCTAGACGGGGGGCGTTAACCTACGAGCAGTACTTC
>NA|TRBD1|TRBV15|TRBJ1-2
CATSTRQGLDGYTF
TGTGCCACCAGCACCCGACAGGGTTTGGACGGCTACACCTTT
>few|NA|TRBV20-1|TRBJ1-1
CSAGRGQTRGSYTEAFF
TGCAGTGCCGGCAGGGGTCAAACCCGAGGGTCGTACACTGAAGCTTTCTTT
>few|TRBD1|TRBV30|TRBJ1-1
CAWSYHLGTDEAFF
TGTGCCTGGAGTTACCATCTGGGGACAGATGAAGCTTTCTTT
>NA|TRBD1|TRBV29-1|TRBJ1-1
CSVPKDRGAFF
TGCAGCGTTCCGAAGGACAGGGGAGCTTTCTTT
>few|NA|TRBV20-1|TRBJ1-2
CSALKPTLGYTF
TGCAGTGCCCTCAAACCGACACTCGGCTACACCTTC
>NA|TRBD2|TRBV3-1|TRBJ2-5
CASSQDRYSGAQETQYF
TGTGCCAGCAGCCAAGATCGCTATAGCGGGGCGCAAGAGACCCAGTACTTC
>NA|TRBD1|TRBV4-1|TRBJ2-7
CASSRTGGDYEQYF
TGCGCCAGCAGCCGGACAGGGGGGGACTACGAGCAGTACTTC
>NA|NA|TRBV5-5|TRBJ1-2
CASSLSRGVNYDYTF
TGTGCCAGCAGCCTTTCGCGGGGAGTTAACTATGACTACACCTTC
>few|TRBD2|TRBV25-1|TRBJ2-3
CASSEDPSGSGVEDTQYF
TGTGCCAGCAGTGAGGATCCTAGCGGGAGTGGGGTTGAAGATACGCAGTATTTT
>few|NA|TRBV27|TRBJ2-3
CATNPTSGTDTQYF
TGTGCCACTAATCCGACCAGCGGCACAGATACGCAGTATTTT
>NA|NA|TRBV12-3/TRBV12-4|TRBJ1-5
CASFFDRGNQPQHF
TGTGCCAGCTTTTTCGACAGAGGCAATCAGCCCCAGCATTTT
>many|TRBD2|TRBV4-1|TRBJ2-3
CASSQDGTSGSTDTQYF
TGCGCCAGCAGCCAAGATGGGACTAGCGGGAGCACAGATACGCAGTATTTT
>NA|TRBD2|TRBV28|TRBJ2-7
CATSPLAGRYEQYF
TGTGCCACCTCCCCACTAGCGGGTCGCTACGAGCAGTACTTC